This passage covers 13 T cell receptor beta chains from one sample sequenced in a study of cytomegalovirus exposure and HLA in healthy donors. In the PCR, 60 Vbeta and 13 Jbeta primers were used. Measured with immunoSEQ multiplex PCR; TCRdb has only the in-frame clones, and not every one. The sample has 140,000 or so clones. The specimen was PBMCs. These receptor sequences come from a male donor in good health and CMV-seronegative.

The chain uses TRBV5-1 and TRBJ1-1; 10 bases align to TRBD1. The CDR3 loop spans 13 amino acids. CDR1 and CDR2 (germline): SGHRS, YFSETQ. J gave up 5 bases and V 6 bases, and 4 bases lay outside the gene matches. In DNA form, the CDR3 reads TGCGCCAGCACCTGGACAGGGGGAACTGAAGCTTTCTTT. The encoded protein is CASTWTGGTEAFF.

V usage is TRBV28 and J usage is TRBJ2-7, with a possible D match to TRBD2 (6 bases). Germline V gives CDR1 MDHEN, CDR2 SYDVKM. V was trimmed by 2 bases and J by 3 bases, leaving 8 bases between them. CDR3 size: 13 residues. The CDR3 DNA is TGTGCCAGCAGTTTAGGAGGGTACTACGAGCAGTACTTC. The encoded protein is CASSLGGYYEQYF.

CDR3 region: CATTSGRVQEQFF. CDR3 sequence (DNA): TGTGCCACGACTAGCGGGAGGGTGCAAGAGCAGTTCTTC. This rearrangement joins TRBV15 to TRBJ2-1; 14 nucleotides line up with TRBD2. The V gene's germline CDR1 is LNHNV and CDR2 YYDKDF (reference sequence). V trimming: 9 bases; J trimming: 10 bases; junction bases outside the gene matches: 5. This CDR3 contains 13 residues.

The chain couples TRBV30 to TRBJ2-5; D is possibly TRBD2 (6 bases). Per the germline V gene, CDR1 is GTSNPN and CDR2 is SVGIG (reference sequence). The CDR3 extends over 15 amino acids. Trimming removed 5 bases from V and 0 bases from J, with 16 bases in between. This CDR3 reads CAWGHGGAHQETQYF. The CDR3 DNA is TGTGCCTGGGGTCACGGGGGTGCTCACCAAGAGACCCAGTACTTC.

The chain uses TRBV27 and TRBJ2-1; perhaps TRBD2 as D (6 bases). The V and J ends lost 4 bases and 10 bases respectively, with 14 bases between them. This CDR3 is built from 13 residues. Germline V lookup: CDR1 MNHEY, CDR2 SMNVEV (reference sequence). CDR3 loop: CASSSTSRGEQFF. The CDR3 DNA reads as TGTGCCAGCAGTTCGACATCCCGGGGGGAGCAGTTCTTC.

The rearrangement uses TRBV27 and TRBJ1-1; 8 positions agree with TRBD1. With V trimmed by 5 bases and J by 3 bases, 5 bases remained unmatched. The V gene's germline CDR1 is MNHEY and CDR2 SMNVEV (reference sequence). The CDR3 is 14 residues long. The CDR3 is CASSRQGADTEAFF. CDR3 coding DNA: TGTGCCAGCAGTAGGCAGGGGGCTGACACTGAAGCTTTCTTT.

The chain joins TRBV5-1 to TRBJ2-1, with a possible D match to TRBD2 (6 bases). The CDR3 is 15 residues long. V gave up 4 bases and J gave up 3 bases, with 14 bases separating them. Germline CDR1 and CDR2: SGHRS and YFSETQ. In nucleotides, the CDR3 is TGCGCCAGCAGCCGAACTGGGGGGAACTACAATGAGCAGTTCTTC. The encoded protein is CASSRTGGNYNEQFF.

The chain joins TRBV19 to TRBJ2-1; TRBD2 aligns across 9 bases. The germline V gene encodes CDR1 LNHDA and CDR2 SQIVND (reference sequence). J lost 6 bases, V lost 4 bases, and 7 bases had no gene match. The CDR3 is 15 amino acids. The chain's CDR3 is CASSKGSGSVNEQFF. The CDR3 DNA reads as TGTGCCAGTAGTAAGGGTAGCGGGAGTGTCAATGAGCAGTTCTTC.

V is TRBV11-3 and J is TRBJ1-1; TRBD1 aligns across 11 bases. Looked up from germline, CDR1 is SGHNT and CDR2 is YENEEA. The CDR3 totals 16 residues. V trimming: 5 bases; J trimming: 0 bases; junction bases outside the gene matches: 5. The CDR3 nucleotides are TGTGCCAGCAGCCCCGGACAGGGGGCCTTGAACACTGAAGCTTTCTTT. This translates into CASSPGQGALNTEAFF. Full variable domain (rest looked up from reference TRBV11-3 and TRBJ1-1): EAGVVQSPRYKIIEKKQPVAFWCNPISGHNTLYWYLQNLGQGPELLIRYENEEAVDDSQLPKDRFSAERLKGVDSTLKIQPAELGDSAVYLCASSPGQGALNTEAFFGQGTRLTVV.

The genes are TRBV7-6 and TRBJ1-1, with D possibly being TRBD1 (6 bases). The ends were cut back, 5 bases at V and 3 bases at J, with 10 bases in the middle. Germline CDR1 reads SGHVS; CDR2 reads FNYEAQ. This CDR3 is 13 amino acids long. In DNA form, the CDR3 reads TGTGCCAGCAGCGCAGGGGTGGACACTGAAGCTTTCTTT. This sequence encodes CASSAGVDTEAFF.

The CDR3 spells CASSLGLAGPYEQYF. The DNA for the CDR3 is TGTGCCAGCAGCTTAGGACTAGCGGGACCCTACGAGCAGTACTTC. The gene calls are TRBV13 and TRBJ2-7; 10 bases are a match to TRBD2. The CDR3 sequence is 15 residues long. Per germline, CDR1 PRHDT and CDR2 FYEKMQ (reference sequence). V shed 0 bases and J 2 bases; nucleotides not matched to a gene: 1. Variable domain in full (rest from reference TRBV13 and TRBJ2-7): AAGVIQSPRHLIKEKRETATLKCYPIPRHDTVYWYQQGPGQDPQFLISFYEKMQSDKGSIPDRFSAQQFSDYHSELNMSSLELGDSALYFCASSLGLAGPYEQYFGPGTRLTVT.

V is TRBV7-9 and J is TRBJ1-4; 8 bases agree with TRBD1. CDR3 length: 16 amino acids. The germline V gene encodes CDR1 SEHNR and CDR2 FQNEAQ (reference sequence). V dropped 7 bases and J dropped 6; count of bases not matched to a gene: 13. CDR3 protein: CASTAKTGVEDEKLFF. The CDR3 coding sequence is TGTGCCAGCACCGCGAAGACAGGGGTTGAGGATGAAAAACTGTTTTTT. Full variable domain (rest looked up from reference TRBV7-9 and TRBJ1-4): DTGVSQNPRHKITKRGQNVTFRCDPISEHNRLYWYRQTLGQGPEFLTYFQNEAQLEKSRLLSDRFSAERPKGSFSTLEIQRTEQGDSAMYLCASTAKTGVEDEKLFFGSGTQLSVL.

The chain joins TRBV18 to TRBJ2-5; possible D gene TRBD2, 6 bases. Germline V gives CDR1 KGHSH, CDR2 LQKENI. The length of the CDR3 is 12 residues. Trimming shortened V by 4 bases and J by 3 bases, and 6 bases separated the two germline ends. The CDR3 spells CASSRLEETQYF. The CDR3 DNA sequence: TGTGCCAGCTCACGACTAGAAGAGACCCAGTACTTC.